This is a list of T cell receptor beta chains from one sample in a study of cytomegalovirus exposure and HLA in healthy donors. Clones were read by immunoSEQ multiplex PCR, and TCRdb kept only the in-frame ones, dropping some. The data contain about 140,000 clones, 70% to 75% of them singletons. The material sequenced was PBMCs. The source is a woman in her thirties in good health and CMV-seronegative. Both conserved end residues are part of each CDR3. D genes are given only for firm matches. Clone size, where shown, is once, few, many, or a class for clones that have expanded.

D: NA; J: TRBJ2-1; V: TRBV30; size: NA; CDR3: CAWSHTATSEAMREQFF; DNA: TGTGCCTGGAGCCATACGGCAACCTCCGAGGCGATGCGTGAGCAGTTCTTC
D: NA; J: TRBJ2-2; V: TRBV6-5; size: NA; CDR3: CASSRTNTGELFF; DNA: TGTGCCAGCAGCAGGACTAACACCGGGGAGCTGTTTTTT
D: NA; J: TRBJ1-5; V: TRBV29-1; size: NA; CDR3: CSVAIEARGQPQHF; DNA: TGCAGCGTTGCAATCGAGGCCAGGGGTCAGCCCCAGCATTTT
D: TRBD2; J: TRBJ2-1; V: TRBV6-1; size: NA; CDR3: CASSGLAGLDEQFF; DNA: TGTGCCAGTTCGGGACTAGCGGGACTCGATGAGCAGTTCTTC
D: NA; J: TRBJ1-1; V: TRBV6-1; size: NA; CDR3: CASSESQMNTEAFF; DNA: TGTGCCAGCAGTGAATCCCAGATGAACACTGAAGCTTTCTTT
D: NA; J: TRBJ2-5; V: TRBV28; size: NA; CDR3: CASKGTGGAQETQYF; DNA: TGTGCCAGCAAGGGGACGGGCGGGGCCCAAGAGACCCAGTACTTC
D: NA; J: TRBJ2-5; V: TRBV25-1; size: NA; CDR3: CASSEGGGRETQYF; DNA: TGTGCCAGCAGTGAAGGGGGGGGCAGAGAGACCCAGTACTTC
D: NA; J: TRBJ2-4; V: TRBV7-3; size: NA; CDR3: CASSPPGVSNREKNIQYF; DNA: TGTGCCAGCAGCCCCCCAGGGGTAAGTAACAGGGAAAAAAACATTCAGTACTTC
D: NA; J: TRBJ2-2; V: TRBV7-6; size: NA; CDR3: CARRDLNAGELFF; DNA: TGTGCCAGACGGGACTTGAACGCCGGGGAGCTGTTTTTT
D: NA; J: TRBJ1-1; V: TRBV19; size: NA; CDR3: CASRNQLNTEAFF; DNA: TGTGCCAGTAGGAATCAGTTGAACACTGAAGCTTTCTTT
D: NA; J: TRBJ1-5; V: TRBV6-5; size: NA; CDR3: CASRRAGNPQPQHF; DNA: TGTGCCAGCAGGAGGGCGGGGAACCCACAGCCCCAGCATTTT
D: NA; J: TRBJ2-1; V: TRBV5-1; size: once; CDR3: CASSRSGTSYNEQFF; DNA: TGCGCCAGTTCGCGTAGCGGAACCTCCTACAATGAGCAGTTCTTC
D: TRBD2; J: TRBJ2-1; V: TRBV4-1; size: NA; CDR3: CASSQVAELAGGHEQFF; DNA: TGCGCCAGCAGCCAAGTGGCGGAGCTAGCGGGGGGGCATGAGCAGTTCTTC
D: TRBD1; J: TRBJ2-3; V: TRBV5-8; size: few; CDR3: CASSLGGQGTDTQYF; DNA: TGTGCCAGCAGCTTGGGGGGACAGGGTACAGATACGCAGTATTTT
D: NA; J: TRBJ2-7; V: TRBV6-5; size: NA; CDR3: CASSYSPGDYEQYF; DNA: TGTGCCAGCAGTTACTCCCCGGGAGACTACGAGCAGTACTTC
D: TRBD2; J: TRBJ2-5; V: TRBV6-5; size: NA; CDR3: CASSYSGAGGETQYF; DNA: TGTGCCAGCAGTTACTCTGGTGCGGGAGGAGAGACCCAGTACTTC
D: TRBD1; J: TRBJ2-7; V: TRBV7-7; size: few; CDR3: CASSAGTGYDEQYF; DNA: TGTGCTAGCAGCGCCGGGACAGGGTACGACGAGCAGTACTTC
D: NA; J: TRBJ2-3; V: TRBV11-3; size: NA; CDR3: CASSLSGSTDTQYF; DNA: TGTGCCAGCAGCTTGAGCGGGAGCACAGATACGCAGTATTTT
D: NA; J: TRBJ2-3; V: TRBV7-2; size: NA; CDR3: CASSLGVVADTQYF; DNA: TGTGCCAGCAGCTTAGGAGTGGTTGCAGATACGCAGTATTTT
D: NA; J: TRBJ2-7; V: TRBV4-1; size: NA; CDR3: CASSQVQGQYEQYF; DNA: TGCGCCAGCAGCCAAGTTCAGGGCCAATACGAGCAGTACTTC
D: TRBD1; J: TRBJ2-7; V: TRBV11-2; size: few; CDR3: CASSFRRTGHSSYEQYF; DNA: TGTGCCAGCAGCTTCCGTCGGACAGGCCATAGCTCCTACGAGCAGTACTTC
D: TRBD2; J: TRBJ2-7; V: TRBV28; size: NA; CDR3: CASSLQAGGSYEQYF; DNA: TGTGCCAGCAGTTTACAAGCGGGAGGATCCTACGAGCAGTACTTC
D: TRBD1; J: TRBJ2-3; V: TRBV6-5; size: NA; CDR3: CASSYSTQGADTQYF; DNA: TGTGCCAGCAGTTACTCGACTCAGGGGGCGGATACGCAGTATTTT
D: NA; J: TRBJ1-1; V: TRBV18; size: NA; CDR3: CASSRDGGTEAFF; DNA: TGTGCCAGCTCACGCGACGGGGGAACTGAAGCTTTCTTT
D: NA; J: TRBJ1-4; V: TRBV5-4; size: NA; CDR3: CASSGGLPPEKLFF; DNA: TGTGCCAGCAGCGGGGGACTTCCTCCTGAAAAACTGTTTTTT
D: NA; J: TRBJ1-1; V: TRBV6-4; size: NA; CDR3: CASRAGFRCSTEAFF; DNA: TGTGCCAGCAGAGCAGGGTTTAGGTGTTCCACTGAAGCTTTCTTT
D: NA; J: TRBJ1-1; V: TRBV5-1; size: NA; CDR3: CASSLSPGRLNTEAFF; DNA: TGCGCCAGCAGCTTGAGTCCCGGCAGGCTGAACACTGAAGCTTTCTTT
D: NA; J: TRBJ1-5; V: TRBV19; size: NA; CDR3: CASSMRQGYNQPQHF; DNA: TGTGCCAGTAGTATGCGGCAGGGTTACAATCAGCCCCAGCATTTT
D: TRBD2; J: TRBJ2-5; V: TRBV27; size: NA; CDR3: CASSLLAGGPRPETQYF; DNA: TGTGCCAGCAGCCTATTAGCGGGAGGGCCTAGGCCCGAGACCCAGTACTTC
D: NA; J: TRBJ2-1; V: TRBV4-1; size: NA; CDR3: CASSQSYNEQFF; DNA: TGCGCCAGCAGCCAGTCGTACAATGAGCAGTTCTTC
D: NA; J: TRBJ2-1; V: TRBV10-2; size: NA; CDR3: CASSGSSGAPQNEQFF; DNA: TGCGCCAGCAGTGGATCAAGCGGAGCCCCTCAAAATGAGCAGTTCTTC
D: NA; J: TRBJ2-2; V: TRBV9; size: NA; CDR3: CASRLSGSTGELFF; DNA: TGTGCCAGCAGACTCTCAGGGTCCACCGGGGAGCTGTTTTTT
D: TRBD2; J: TRBJ2-5; V: TRBV5-4; size: once; CDR3: CASSVGGAGGTKTQYF; DNA: TGTGCCAGCAGCGTAGGAGGAGCGGGGGGTACGAAGACCCAGTACTTC
D: NA; J: TRBJ2-7; V: TRBV28; size: NA; CDR3: CASRSLGHLSYEQYF; DNA: TGTGCCAGCAGATCCCTCGGACACCTCTCCTACGAGCAGTACTTC
D: NA; J: TRBJ1-2; V: TRBV4-2; size: NA; CDR3: CASSQDGQSTANYGYTF; DNA: TGTGCCAGCAGCCAAGACGGACAGAGTACAGCTAACTATGGCTACACCTTC
D: NA; J: TRBJ1-4; V: TRBV4-1; size: NA; CDR3: CASSQESRGAGEKLFF; DNA: TGCGCCAGCAGCCAAGAATCACGGGGGGCTGGTGAAAAACTGTTTTTT
D: TRBD1; J: TRBJ1-2; V: TRBV6-5; size: NA; CDR3: CASSSPRGGPNYGYTF; DNA: TGTGCCAGCAGTTCCCCACGAGGGGGCCCCAACTATGGCTACACCTTC
D: NA; J: TRBJ1-4; V: TRBV7-9; size: few; CDR3: CASSPGQYEKLFF; DNA: TGTGCCAGCAGCCCCGGACAGTATGAAAAACTGTTTTTT
D: NA; J: TRBJ1-1; V: TRBV7-9; size: few; CDR3: CASSLDPDREAFF; DNA: TGTGCCAGCAGCTTAGACCCGGACAGAGAAGCTTTCTTT
D: TRBD2; J: TRBJ2-3; V: TRBV7-3; size: NA; CDR3: CASSQGTSGGTDTQYF; DNA: TGTGCCAGCAGCCAAGGGACTAGCGGGGGAACAGATACGCAGTATTTT
D: NA; J: TRBJ1-5; V: TRBV2; size: NA; CDR3: CASRGEGQPQHF; DNA: TGTGCCAGCAGAGGGGAGGGTCAGCCCCAGCATTTT
D: TRBD1; J: TRBJ1-2; V: TRBV6-5; size: NA; CDR3: CASRDRAWGGYTF; DNA: TGTGCCAGCAGAGACAGGGCATGGGGTGGCTACACCTTC
D: TRBD2; J: TRBJ2-3; V: TRBV7-9; size: NA; CDR3: CASSSTSGRNTQYF; DNA: TGTGCCAGCAGCTCTACTAGCGGACGGAATACGCAGTATTTT
D: TRBD1; J: TRBJ2-7; V: TRBV6-6; size: NA; CDR3: CASSSHRGRTYYEQYF; DNA: TGTGCCAGCAGTTCCCACAGGGGGCGAACCTACTACGAGCAGTACTTC
D: NA; J: TRBJ1-1; V: TRBV4-1; size: many; CDR3: CASSQGEFRGATEAFF; DNA: TGCGCCAGCAGCCAAGGGGAGTTCCGGGGGGCCACTGAAGCTTTCTTT
D: TRBD1; J: TRBJ1-2; V: TRBV6-5; size: NA; CDR3: CASSQQGVSYGYTF; DNA: TGTGCCAGCAGTCAACAGGGGGTCAGCTATGGCTACACCTTC
D: NA; J: TRBJ2-3; V: TRBV9; size: once; CDR3: CASSTGVGGADTQYF; DNA: TGTGCCAGCAGCACGGGGGTAGGGGGCGCAGATACGCAGTATTTT
D: NA; J: TRBJ2-4; V: TRBV28; size: NA; CDR3: CASSFYRETKNIQYF; DNA: TGTGCCAGCAGTTTCTACAGGGAAACCAAAAACATTCAGTACTTC
D: TRBD1; J: TRBJ1-6; V: TRBV7-9; size: NA; CDR3: CASSSETGPLVALHF; DNA: TGTGCCAGCAGCTCGGAGACAGGGCCCTTGGTGGCCCTCCACTTT
D: TRBD1; J: TRBJ1-6; V: TRBV6-5; size: NA; CDR3: CASAPTTGVNSPLHF; DNA: TGTGCCAGCGCACCAACGACAGGGGTCAATTCACCCCTCCACTTT
D: NA; J: TRBJ1-1; V: TRBV28; size: NA; CDR3: CASPSGTEAFF; DNA: TGTGCCAGCCCTAGCGGCACTGAAGCTTTCTTT
D: NA; J: TRBJ1-1; V: TRBV19; size: few; CDR3: CASIAGEAFF; DNA: TGTGCCAGTATTGCGGGTGAAGCTTTCTTT
D: TRBD1; J: TRBJ2-2; V: TRBV18; size: NA; CDR3: CASSRLPTGGFGELFF; DNA: TGTGCCAGCTCACGGTTGCCGACAGGGGGCTTCGGGGAGCTGTTTTTT
D: NA; J: TRBJ1-5; V: TRBV2; size: NA; CDR3: CASSELQGNNQPQHF; DNA: TGTGCCAGCAGTGAATTACAGGGTAACAATCAGCCCCAGCATTTT